The 32 T cell receptor beta chains in this list originate from one sample, sequenced in a study of beta chain features in type 1 diabetes. Reverse transcribing all isolated RNA meant expressed TCRB transcripts were sequenced. Some clones are missing from TCRdb's copy, which holds only in-frame ones; the method was immunoSEQ multiplex PCR. The data hold 300,000 to 450,000 clones, with about 18% observed a single time. The material sequenced was naive CD4+ T cells from blood. All receptors come from a woman between 18 and 29 years old in good health.

The table lists this clone with a few counts. The genes are TRBV5-4 and TRBJ2-7, with 7 bases matching TRBD1. V shed 4 bases, J shed 5 bases, and the junction held 6 bases outside the gene matches. The CDR3 contains 13 residues. CDR1 and CDR2 (germline): SGHNT, YYREEE (reference sequence). The CDR3 coding sequence is TGTGCCAGCAGCCCGGGACAGATGAACGAGCAGTACTTC. Translating it yields CASSPGQMNEQYF.

This clone was seen just once. V and J are TRBV11-1 and TRBJ2-3; possibly TRBD2 for D (5 bases). The CDR3 loop spans 14 amino acids. Germline V lookup: CDR1 SGHAT, CDR2 FQDESV (reference sequence). V lost 3 bases, J lost 10 bases, and 17 bases lay in between. The chain's CDR3 is CASSFPPQQEAQYF. CDR3 bases: TGTGCCAGCAGCTTTCCCCCCCAGCAGGAGGCGCAGTATTTT. The complete variable domain, with remaining parts taken from reference TRBV11-1 and TRBJ2-3, reads EAEVAQSPRYKITEKSQAVAFWCDPISGHATLYWYRQILGQGPELLVQFQDESVVDDSQLPKDRFSAERLKGVDSTLKIQPAELGDSAMYLCASSFPPQQEAQYFGPGTRLTVL.

This clone was recorded a few times. The CDR3 nucleotides read TGCGCCAGCAGCACCTCGCCGGGGGGCCTTATGCCAAATGAGCAGTTCTTC. This gives the protein CASSTSPGGLMPNEQFF. This chain joins TRBV4-1 and TRBJ2-1, with D possibly TRBD2 on 7 matching bases. The CDR3 is 17 amino acids. From germline, CDR1 is MGHRA and CDR2 YSYEKL. Between the trimmed V and J ends, which lost 5 bases and 7 bases, there was a span of 24 bases.

The rearrangement uses TRBV30 and TRBJ1-5; D gene unclear. This CDR3 is built from 14 residues. Per the germline V gene, CDR1 is GTSNPN and CDR2 is SVGIG (reference sequence). The V end lost 2 bases, the J end lost 7 bases, and 15 bases lay between the germline ends. The CDR3 loop reads CAWSLAAGGQPQHF. The CDR3 DNA reads as TGTGCCTGGAGTCTAGCAGCCGGCGGGCAGCCCCAGCATTTT. Full variable domain (outside the CDR3, taken from reference TRBV30 and TRBJ1-5): SQTIHQWPATLVQPVGSPLSLECTVEGTSNPNLYWYRQAAGRGLQLLFYSVGIGQISSEVPQNLSASRPQDRQFILSSKKLLLSDSGFYLCAWSLAAGGQPQHFGDGTRLSIL.

This rearrangement joins TRBV7-3 to TRBJ1-2, with 9 nucleotides matching TRBD1. Germline loops: CDR1 SGHTA, CDR2 FQGTGA. CDR3 length equals 13 residues. J lost 7 bases, V lost 5 bases, and 5 bases had no gene match. CDR3 sequence reads: CASSPGQGTGYTF. DNA for the CDR3: TGTGCCAGCAGCCCCGGACAGGGGACTGGCTACACCTTC.

CDR3 loop: CASSQARSGTGGLYTEAFF. The CDR3 DNA is TGCGCCAGCAGCCAGGCCCGGTCCGGGACAGGGGGTTTGTACACTGAAGCTTTCTTT. V gene TRBV4-1 combines with J gene TRBJ1-1, with 11 bases that match TRBD1. V lost 3 bases, J lost 3 bases, and 15 bases stayed unmatched. Germline values: CDR1 MGHRA, CDR2 YSYEKL. The length of the CDR3 is 19 residues.

This clone was observed a handful of times. The chain combines TRBV5-4 with TRBJ2-5; 11 nucleotides align to TRBD1. This CDR3 region has 16 residues. Germline CDR1 SGHNT, CDR2 YYREEE (reference sequence). V was clipped by 5 bases and J by 5 bases; unmatched bases: 11. This CDR3 is CASRKKVGQGEETQYF. The CDR3 DNA follows: TGTGCCAGCAGAAAAAAAGTGGGACAGGGGGAGGAGACCCAGTACTTC.

V usage is TRBV7-6 and J usage is TRBJ2-7; TRBD1 matches at 7 bases. Per germline, CDR1 SGHVS and CDR2 FNYEAQ. Losses at the gene ends were 1 base for V and 0 bases for J; bases not matched to a gene: 3. The CDR3 extends over 15 amino acids. This CDR3 is CASSLGQGPSYEQYF. The CDR3 region has the DNA TGTGCCAGCAGCTTAGGACAGGGCCCCTCCTACGAGCAGTACTTC.

V and J are TRBV23-1 and TRBJ1-5; D is uncertain. TRBV23-1 carries the ORF label, with uncertain function. The CDR3 extends over 15 amino acids. Trimming left V 0 bases short and J 0 bases short, with 6 bases between. This CDR3 is CASSQSGHSNQPQHF. DNA for the CDR3: TGCGCCAGCAGTCAATCGGGCCATAGCAATCAGCCCCAGCATTTT.

This clone was picked up a small number of times. The V and J genes are TRBV5-6 and TRBJ2-7, with TRBD1 matching over 7 bases. The germline gives CDR1 SGHDT, CDR2 YYEEEE. V shed 0 bases, J shed 6 bases, and the junction held 9 bases outside the gene matches. This CDR3 comprises 15 residues. CDR3 sequence: CASSLVAGGPPEQYF. The DNA of the CDR3 is TGTGCCAGCAGCTTGGTGGCAGGGGGTCCCCCCGAGCAGTACTTC.

The V and J genes are TRBV9 and TRBJ2-1; a weak D match, TRBD2 (5 bases). The ends were cut back, 0 bases at V and 2 bases at J, with 9 bases in the middle. This CDR3 comprises 15 residues. Germline values: CDR1 SGDLS, CDR2 YYNGEE. CDR3: CASSVDSGTYNEQFF. CDR3 in DNA: TGTGCCAGCAGCGTAGACAGCGGTACCTACAATGAGCAGTTCTTC.

There are a few counts of this clone. This chain joins TRBV10-3 and TRBJ2-3, with D hard to call. This CDR3 comprises 11 residues. V lost 4 bases, J lost 3 bases, and 2 bases lay in between. Germline CDR1 is ENHRY and CDR2 is SYGVKD. The CDR3 is CAISATDTQYF. The CDR3 DNA is TGTGCCATCAGTGCAACAGATACGCAGTATTTT.

There are a few counts of this clone. CDR3 in amino acids: CASSVSGTSRSNEQFF. DNA of the CDR3: TGTGCCAGCAGCGTCTCCGGGACTAGCCGCTCGAATGAGCAGTTCTTC. The chain has TRBV9 and TRBJ2-1, with 9 bases fitting TRBD2. The V segment lost 2 bases and the J segment 7 bases; nucleotides outside the gene matches: 10. CDR1 and CDR2 from the germline V gene are SGDLS and YYNGEE. The CDR3 contains 16 residues. The entire variable domain, with the rest obtained from reference TRBV9 and TRBJ2-1, is as follows: DSGVTQTPKHLITATGQRVTLRCSPRSGDLSVYWYQQSLDQGLQFLIQYYNGEERAKGNILERFSAQQFPDLHSELNLSSLELGDSALYFCASSVSGTSRSNEQFFGPGTRLTVL.

This clone was seen only a few times. V and J are TRBV2 and TRBJ2-7, with 9 bases fitting TRBD2. There are 15 residues in the CDR3. J gave up 7 bases and V 5 bases, and 12 bases lay outside the gene matches. From germline, CDR1 is SNHLY and CDR2 FYNNEI. For the CDR3, the DNA is TGTGCCAGCAGTAGTATAGCGGGAGTTGAAGAGGAGCAGTACTTC. Its protein is CASSSIAGVEEEQYF.

A single count supports this clone. The chain carries TRBV19 and TRBJ2-3, with D unclear. V was trimmed by 6 bases and J by 2 bases, leaving 9 bases between them. This CDR3 is 13 amino acids long. CDR1 is LNHDA, CDR2 SQIVND, per germline (reference sequence). CDR3 residues: CASSLPSTDTQYF. As DNA, the CDR3 is TGTGCCAGTAGCCTCCCCTCCACAGATACGCAGTATTTT. Variable domain in full (rest from reference TRBV19 and TRBJ2-3): DGGITQSPKYLFRKEGQNVTLSCEQNLNHDAMYWYRQDPGQGLRLIYYSQIVNDFQKGDIAEGYSVSREKKESFPLTVTSAQKNPTAFYLCASSLPSTDTQYFGPGTRLTVL.

This clone was picked up a small number of times. This chain connects TRBV5-1 to TRBJ2-1; possible D gene TRBD2, 6 bases. Per germline, CDR1 SGHRS and CDR2 YFSETQ. The CDR3 loop spans 14 amino acids. V was cut by 7 bases and J by 9 bases, with 20 bases left in between. For the CDR3, the DNA is TGCGCCAGCGCGCAGACATCGGTGGGGGGTGAGCAGTTCTTC. Protein product: CASAQTSVGGEQFF.

This rearrangement joins TRBV5-1 to TRBJ2-7; 10 nucleotides match TRBD1. The CDR3 runs 14 residues. V gave up 7 bases and J gave up 4 bases; unmatched junction bases: 8. The V gene's germline CDR1 is SGHRS and CDR2 YFSETQ. CDR3 sequence (DNA): TGCGCCAGCCGCTCTGGGACAGGGGATTACGAGCAGTACTTC. As protein: CASRSGTGDYEQYF.

The genes are TRBV7-9 and TRBJ1-2; 7 bases are a match to TRBD1. Germline V gene data show CDR1 as SEHNR and CDR2 as FQNEAQ (reference sequence). The V and J ends lost 6 bases and 4 bases, in that order; junction bases with no gene match: 8. This CDR3 is 14 amino acids long. In nucleotides, the CDR3 is TGTGCCAGCAGTTCTAACCGGGACAGCTATGGCTACACCTTC. Amino acid sequence: CASSSNRDSYGYTF.

The gene calls are TRBV18 and TRBJ2-7; TRBD2 is a possible D gene (6 bases). The CDR3 is 16 amino acids. Germline assignment: CDR1 KGHSH and CDR2 LQKENI. The germline V and J ends were trimmed by 6 bases and 0 bases, with 18 bases remaining between them. The CDR3 DNA reads TGTGCCAGCTCCTCTCGAGGTAGCGGTCACTCCTACGAGCAGTACTTC. It is translated as CASSSRGSGHSYEQYF.

The table lists this clone with a few counts. The chain is built from TRBV5-1 and TRBJ2-1, with 14 bases matching TRBD2. After removal of 3 bases from V and 9 bases from J, the junction contained 8 bases not matched to a gene. This CDR3 contains 16 residues. Germline assignment: CDR1 SGHRS and CDR2 YFSETQ. The CDR3 DNA reads TGCGCCAGCAGCTGGGGACTAGCGGGAGTGTGGAGTGAGCAGTTCTTC. Translated, it gives CASSWGLAGVWSEQFF.

This clone has more than one count but fewer than ten. V gene TRBV7-9 combines with J gene TRBJ2-2; no clear D. The germline V gene encodes CDR1 SEHNR and CDR2 FQNEAQ (reference sequence). V gave up 1 base and J gave up 6 bases, with 6 bases separating them. The CDR3 totals 13 residues. The CDR3 nucleotides are TGTGCCAGCAGCTTAGTTGTCGCCGGGGAGCTGTTTTTT. Encoded protein: CASSLVVAGELFF.

V usage is TRBV7-2 and J usage is TRBJ2-2; 8 bases map to TRBD1. CDR1 SGHTA and CDR2 FQGNSA come from the germline V gene. The CDR3 contains 15 residues. Germline trimming cut 5 bases from V and 0 bases from J; bases unmatched to any gene: 2. The CDR3 loop is CASSRQGSNTGELFF. Here the CDR3 DNA reads TGTGCCAGCAGCAGACAGGGGTCGAACACCGGGGAGCTGTTTTTT.

The chain couples TRBV2 to TRBJ2-5, with D unclear. The CDR3 loop spans 14 amino acids. The germline V and J ends were trimmed by 1 base and 1 base, with 7 bases remaining between them. Germline assignment: CDR1 SNHLY and CDR2 FYNNEI. DNA of the CDR3: TGTGCCAGCAGTGAAGTTTCCTCCCAAGAGACCCAGTACTTC. It yields the protein CASSEVSSQETQYF.

This clone has more than one count but fewer than ten. This chain links TRBV4-3 with TRBJ2-1; TRBD2 agrees at 11 bases. Germline assignment: CDR1 LGHNA and CDR2 YSLEER. CDR3 length equals 16 residues. V shed 4 bases and J 4 bases; nucleotides not matched to a gene: 6. The CDR3: CASSLVLAGVYNEQFF. The CDR3 nucleotides are TGCGCCAGCAGCCTCGTACTAGCGGGGGTGTACAATGAGCAGTTCTTC.

V is TRBV5-4 and J is TRBJ2-3; 13 bases line up with TRBD2. There are 17 residues in the CDR3. CDR1 is SGHNT and CDR2 is YYREEE in the germline V gene (reference sequence). V was clipped by 4 bases and J by 2 bases; unmatched bases: 7. The CDR3 nucleotides read TGTGCCAGCAGCCCCGGACTAGCGGGGGCCTCCACAGATACGCAGTATTTT. It is translated as CASSPGLAGASTDTQYF.

This clone was counted between two and nine times. CDR3 region: CASSLGLAGETGELFF. CDR3 coding DNA: TGTGCCAGCAGCTTAGGACTAGCGGGAGAAACCGGGGAGCTGTTTTTT. The chain recombines TRBV13 with TRBJ2-2, with 11 bases aligning to TRBD2. This CDR3 has 16 residues. Germline lookup yields CDR1 PRHDT and CDR2 FYEKMQ (reference sequence). V lost 0 bases, J lost 5 bases, and 2 bases stayed unmatched.

The rearrangement joins TRBV30 to TRBJ1-1; no reliable D call. Germline loops: CDR1 GTSNPN, CDR2 SVGIG (reference sequence). V lost 1 base to trimming and J lost 7 bases, with 10 bases between them. CDR3 size: 12 residues. This chain's CDR3 is CAWSGTGSEAFF. The CDR3 nucleotides are TGTGCCTGGAGTGGGACTGGTAGTGAAGCTTTCTTT.

The chain joins TRBV18 to TRBJ1-4; possible D gene TRBD1, 6 bases. The CDR3 is 15 amino acids. Trimming stripped 0 bases from V and 5 bases from J, with 10 bases between. Looked up from germline, CDR1 is KGHSH and CDR2 is LQKENI. CDR3 DNA sequence: TGTGCCAGCTCACCACCGTGGACAGAGAATGAAAAACTGTTTTTT. The encoded protein is CASSPPWTENEKLFF.

The V call is TRBV18, the J call TRBJ1-4; D is uncertain. Per germline, CDR1 KGHSH and CDR2 LQKENI. Trimming removed 2 bases from V and 8 bases from J, with 9 bases in between. The CDR3 has 13 residues. CDR3 nucleotide sequence: TGTGCCAGCTCACCAGGACTTGAAGAAAAACTGTTTTTT. This sequence encodes CASSPGLEEKLFF.

This chain links TRBV11-1 with TRBJ1-5, with D perhaps TRBD1 (5 bases). Germline V CDR1 and CDR2: SGHAT, FQDESV (reference sequence). Trimming left V 4 bases short and J 6 bases short, with 19 bases between. The CDR3 extends over 16 amino acids. CDR3 in amino acids: CASSSWEEGQGQPQHF. Here the CDR3 DNA reads TGTGCCAGCAGCTCATGGGAGGAGGGCCAGGGTCAGCCCCAGCATTTT.

The V and J genes are TRBV5-1 and TRBJ2-6; 7 nucleotides agree with TRBD1. Per germline, CDR1 SGHRS and CDR2 YFSETQ. The CDR3 spans 17 residues. V lost 0 bases, J lost 0 bases, and 3 bases stayed unmatched. CDR3 region: CASSLGQGYSGANVLTF. The CDR3 region has the DNA TGCGCCAGCAGCTTGGGACAGGGCTACTCTGGGGCCAACGTCCTGACTTTC.

This clone was seen a handful of times. J is TRBJ2-7 and V is TRBV4-2, with D perhaps TRBD1 (6 bases). Germline V gives CDR1 LGHNA, CDR2 YNFKEQ. CDR3 size: 14 residues. The germline V and J ends were trimmed by 4 bases and 3 bases, with 13 bases remaining between them. The CDR3 coding sequence is TGTGCCAGCAGCCCCTTTCGGACAGACTACGAGCAGTACTTC. Translating gives CASSPFRTDYEQYF.